These 29 T cell receptor beta chains were all obtained from the same sample, sequenced in a study of identical twins. TCRdb used MiXCR to reprocess the 5' RACE reads, holding one entry per CDR3 protein. Among a few hundred thousand distinct CDR3 sequences, 6.5% were seen once, and the ten largest hold more than 14%. These records were also assigned to another study, of T cells expressing NK-cell markers.

The source material was CD8+ T cells sorted from blood. The receptor source for this set is a young woman in good health.

Ten or more counts support this clonotype. This chain connects TRBV20-1 to TRBJ2-3, with D perhaps being TRBD1 or TRBD2 (5 bases each). Trimming cost V 0 bases and J 3 bases, with 16 bases left between them. This CDR3 is 16 amino acids long. CDR1 and CDR2 (germline): DFQATT, SNEGSKA (reference sequence). The chain's CDR3 is CSAREYDGAGTDTQYF. The CDR3 DNA sequence: TGCAGTGCTAGAGAATACGACGGGGCTGGGACAGATACGCAGTATTTT.

V usage is TRBV5-1 and J usage is TRBJ2-1, with D perhaps TRBD1 (5 bases). CDR1 and CDR2 from the germline V gene are SGHRS and YFSETQ. The CDR3 is made up of 15 amino acids. Trimming removed 2 bases from V and 0 bases from J, with 9 bases in between. CDR3 sequence reads: CASSFLDNSYNEQFF. The CDR3 DNA is TGCGCCAGCAGCTTTCTGGACAACTCCTACAATGAGCAGTTCTTC.

The chain uses TRBV5-1 and TRBJ2-2; 14 bases line up with TRBD2. With 5 bases clipped from V and 5 bases from J, the junction kept 11 bases outside the gene matches. Germline lookup yields CDR1 SGHRS and CDR2 YFSETQ. The CDR3 totals 18 residues. The CDR3 spells CASRPGLAGEGRTGELFF. CDR3 DNA: TGCGCCAGCAGACCGGGACTAGCGGGAGAAGGGAGGACCGGGGAGCTGTTTTTT.

This clonotype appeared a few times. V is TRBV12-5 and J is TRBJ2-5; 9 bases fit TRBD1. Germline assignment: CDR1 LGHNT and CDR2 FRNRAP. The CDR3 contains 17 residues. V shed 0 bases, J shed 5 bases, and the junction held 10 bases outside the gene matches. CDR3: CASGLVGTGREWETQYF. The CDR3 region has the DNA TGTGCTAGTGGTTTGGTCGGGACAGGGCGTGAATGGGAGACCCAGTACTTC.

The rearrangement links TRBV27 to TRBJ2-2; the D is unclear. CDR3 length: 14 amino acids. V lost 5 bases and J lost 2, with 9 bases in between. The germline gives CDR1 MNHEY, CDR2 SMNVEV (reference sequence). Here the CDR3 DNA reads TGTGCCAGCAGTCCAATACCTAACACCGGGGAGCTGTTTTTT. Its protein product is CASSPIPNTGELFF.

This clonotype was counted many times. The chain is built from TRBV14 and TRBJ1-3, with D hard to call. The ends were cut back, 3 bases at V and 4 bases at J, with 7 bases in the middle. The CDR3 runs 13 residues. Germline CDR1 and CDR2: SGHDN and FVKESK. In nucleotides, the CDR3 is TGTGCCAGCAGCCAGAGACTGGGAAACACCATATATTTT. The encoded protein is CASSQRLGNTIYF.

This chain links TRBV13 with TRBJ2-3; TRBD2 matches 9 bases. V shed 4 bases, J shed 3 bases, and the junction held 14 bases outside the gene matches. The CDR3 has 18 amino acids. Germline CDR1 and CDR2: PRHDT and FYEKMQ (reference sequence). CDR3 nucleotides: TGTGCCAGCAGCTCGCGAGGCGGGGGGGCGGGTCGAACAGATACGCAGTATTTT. Its protein product is CASSSRGGGAGRTDTQYF.

CDR3 in amino acids: CASSVALAGNTGELFF. DNA for the CDR3: TGTGCCAGCAGCGTAGCTCTAGCCGGTAACACCGGGGAGCTGTTTTTT. The rearrangement joins TRBV9 to TRBJ2-2; possibly TRBD2 for D (5 bases). Germline-derived CDR1 and CDR2 are SGDLS and YYNGEE. V dropped 0 bases and J dropped 2 bases, with 11 bases sitting between them. The length of the CDR3 is 16 residues.

There are many counts of this clonotype. The V call is TRBV5-1, the J call TRBJ1-1; no firm D call. This CDR3 contains 13 residues. V dropped 3 bases and J dropped 2 bases, with 8 bases sitting between them. The germline V gene encodes CDR1 SGHRS and CDR2 YFSETQ. CDR3 bases: TGCGCCAGCAGCTGGTCGGGAAACACTGAAGCTTTCTTT. It codes for CASSWSGNTEAFF.

This rearrangement joins TRBV14 to TRBJ2-1; 16 nucleotides agree with TRBD2. CDR1 and CDR2 from the germline V gene are SGHDN and FVKESK. Losses at the gene ends were 2 bases for V and 3 bases for J; bases not matched to a gene: 7. CDR3 length equals 19 residues. The CDR3 here is CASSQTGTSGRGGYNEQFF. The CDR3 DNA follows: TGTGCCAGCAGCCAAACCGGGACTAGCGGGAGGGGGGGCTACAATGAGCAGTTCTTC.

The chain links TRBV2 to TRBJ2-7; 7 bases match TRBD1. Germline assignment: CDR1 SNHLY and CDR2 FYNNEI. After removal of 6 bases from V and 5 bases from J, the junction contained 4 bases not matched to a gene. The CDR3 is made up of 12 amino acids. CDR3 nucleotide sequence: TGTGCCAGCAGGGACAGGAGCGACGAGCAGTACTTC. It is translated as CASRDRSDEQYF.

There are a few counts of this clonotype. The gene calls are TRBV4-1 and TRBJ2-7, with a weak D call TRBD1 (6 bases). Trimming took 2 bases from V and 0 from J, leaving 11 bases between them. CDR3 length equals 15 residues. Germline loops: CDR1 MGHRA, CDR2 YSYEKL. The DNA for the CDR3 is TGCGCCAGCAGCCAAAGGGTGGACAGCTCCTACGAGCAGTACTTC. Encoded protein: CASSQRVDSSYEQYF.

This clonotype was observed at least ten times. V usage is TRBV5-5 and J usage is TRBJ1-5; D gene uncertain. Trimming took off 3 bases at V and 5 bases at J, with 9 bases between the two ends. The CDR3 is 13 residues long. Germline-derived CDR1 and CDR2 are SGHKS and YYEKEE (reference sequence). The CDR3 region has the DNA TGTGCCAGCAGCTCCTTCAGAGATCAGCCCCAGCATTTT. Translating gives CASSSFRDQPQHF.

Only a few counts were recorded for this clonotype. The chain combines TRBV9 with TRBJ2-7, with D uncertain. This CDR3 is built from 16 residues. Germline values: CDR1 SGDLS, CDR2 YYNGEE. V lost 3 bases, J lost 5 bases, and 21 bases lay in between. The CDR3 DNA reads as TGTGCCAGCAGCGCCGCCGACCTTTCAATAACCCACGAGCAGTACTTC. This codes for CASSAADLSITHEQYF.

This clonotype has more than one count but fewer than ten. This chain connects TRBV7-9 to TRBJ2-1; D is tentatively TRBD1 or TRBD2 (5 bases each). CDR3 length: 14 amino acids. Trimming removed 4 bases from V and 8 bases from J, with 15 bases in between. Germline assignment: CDR1 SEHNR and CDR2 FQNEAQ (reference sequence). CDR3: CASSSLRGTDEQFF. CDR3 in DNA: TGTGCCAGCAGCTCCCTCCGGGGCACCGATGAGCAGTTCTTC.

This clonotype was seen more than once but under ten times. The V and J genes are TRBV11-3 and TRBJ2-3; D gene uncertain. V was shortened by 4 bases and J by 3 bases, with 14 bases between the two germline ends. The germline V gene encodes CDR1 SGHNT and CDR2 YENEEA. The CDR3 length is 15 residues. CDR3 amino acids: CASSSPNLGTDTQYF. The CDR3 DNA sequence: TGTGCCAGCAGCTCGCCTAACCTAGGGACAGATACGCAGTATTTT.

The rearrangement uses TRBV7-9 and TRBJ1-2, with unresolved D. The germline V gene encodes CDR1 SEHNR and CDR2 FQNEAQ (reference sequence). The CDR3 has 12 residues. V lost 5 bases to trimming and J lost 6 bases, with 10 bases between them. The CDR3 nucleotides are TGTGCCAGCAGCCACGGACCAGATGGCTACACCTTC. Its translation: CASSHGPDGYTF.

This clonotype was picked up a small number of times. The V and J genes are TRBV2 and TRBJ1-1; D gene ambiguous. V gave up 8 bases and J gave up 11 bases, with 15 bases separating them. The CDR3 totals 11 residues. Germline values: CDR1 SNHLY, CDR2 FYNNEI. CDR3 in amino acids: CASEDVLQAFF. DNA of the CDR3: TGTGCCAGCGAAGACGTTCTTCAGGCTTTCTTT.

This clonotype was counted between two and nine times. The rearrangement links TRBV11-3 to TRBJ1-1; possibly TRBD1 for D (5 bases). Germline values: CDR1 SGHNT, CDR2 YENEEA. Between the trimmed V and J ends, which lost 3 bases and 7 bases, there was a span of 9 bases. CDR3 size: 12 residues. For the CDR3, the DNA is TGTGCCAGCAGCTTGGAGACAGTTGAAGCTTTCTTT. Its protein is CASSLETVEAFF.

This clonotype was recorded a few times. The V call is TRBV30, the J call TRBJ2-1; D gene uncertain. The CDR3 extends over 11 amino acids. The V end was cut by 0 bases, the J end by 15 bases, with 12 bases between. Germline CDR1 GTSNPN, CDR2 SVGIG (reference sequence). The CDR3 bases are TGTGCCTGGAGTGTCTCAACCCCGGTGTTCTTC. Translation gives CAWSVSTPVFF.

This clonotype was seen repeatedly, ten times or more. V and J are TRBV9 and TRBJ2-1; D is possibly TRBD2 (6 bases). With 0 bases removed from V and 7 bases from J, the gap between germline ends came to 14 bases. This CDR3 contains 15 residues. The germline gives CDR1 SGDLS, CDR2 YYNGEE. The CDR3 nucleotides are TGTGCCAGCAGCGTAGGCGGGAACGTAGTTAATGAGCAGTTCTTC. Translation: CASSVGGNVVNEQFF. Filled out from reference TRBV9 and TRBJ2-1, the complete variable domain reads DSGVTQTPKHLITATGQRVTLRCSPRSGDLSVYWYQQSLDQGLQFLIQYYNGEERAKGNILERFSAQQFPDLHSELNLSSLELGDSALYFCASSVGGNVVNEQFFGPGTRLTVL.

The chain is built from TRBV6-1 and TRBJ2-1; 10 bases are shared with TRBD2. In germline, CDR1 is MNHNS, CDR2 SASEGT. V lost 6 bases to trimming and J lost 6 bases; unmatched junction nucleotides: 5. This CDR3 contains 14 residues. CDR3 sequence reads: CASSERTSGNEQFF. The CDR3 coding sequence is TGTGCCAGCAGCGAAAGGACTAGCGGCAATGAGCAGTTCTTC.

The chain combines TRBV2 with TRBJ2-7; D unclear. Germline V gives CDR1 SNHLY, CDR2 FYNNEI. CDR3 size: 12 residues. V lost 7 bases, J lost 4 bases, and 11 bases lay in between. CDR3 in DNA: TGTGCCAGCATGGCCCAGACGTACGAGCAGTACTTC. Residues: CASMAQTYEQYF.

In this sample, this clonotype turned up a few times. This sequence joins TRBV27 and TRBJ2-7; D remains unclear. The CDR3 length is 13 residues. Germline V gives CDR1 MNHEY, CDR2 SMNVEV (reference sequence). With 7 bases removed from V and 7 bases from J, the gap between germline ends came to 17 bases. The CDR3 loop is CASTSRSMLEQYF. The DNA of the CDR3 is TGTGCCAGCACAAGCCGCTCCATGTTAGAGCAGTACTTC.

The sample holds a few counts of this clonotype. The gene calls are TRBV9 and TRBJ2-1, with TRBD2 identical over 9 bases. V shed 0 bases, J shed 0 bases, and the junction held 1 base outside the gene matches. Germline V lookup: CDR1 SGDLS, CDR2 YYNGEE. The CDR3 has 16 amino acids. CDR3 sequence reads: CASSVGGGASYNEQFF. The CDR3, as DNA: TGTGCCAGCAGCGTAGGCGGGGGGGCCTCCTACAATGAGCAGTTCTTC.

This clonotype has a handful of counts. The chain couples TRBV3-1 to TRBJ1-5; the match to TRBD1 covers 11 bases. Germline V gives CDR1 LGHDT, CDR2 YNNKEL (reference sequence). The CDR3 extends over 18 amino acids. V was clipped by 4 bases and J by 1 base; unmatched bases: 9. The CDR3 here is CASSPGTGGRYSNQPQHF. The CDR3 nucleotides read TGTGCCAGCAGCCCGGGGACAGGGGGAAGGTACAGCAATCAGCCCCAGCATTTT.

The chain uses TRBV4-3 and TRBJ2-7; maybe TRBD2 (7 bases). Germline assignment: CDR1 LGHNA and CDR2 YSLEER. Trimming pared 0 bases from V and 6 bases from J, leaving 15 bases between. This CDR3 has 15 residues. The CDR3 protein is CASSQDGGGRSEQYF. In DNA form, the CDR3 reads TGCGCCAGCAGCCAAGATGGGGGCGGGAGATCCGAGCAGTACTTC.

This clonotype was detected ten times or more. V is TRBV20-1 and J is TRBJ1-2; 9 bases line up with TRBD1. Germline loops: CDR1 DFQATT, CDR2 SNEGSKA (reference sequence). The CDR3 totals 13 residues. J gave up 6 bases and V 6 bases, and 8 bases lay outside the gene matches. CDR3 coding DNA: TGCAGTGCCCAAGGGACAGGGCAGAATGGCTACACCTTC. Translating gives CSAQGTGQNGYTF.

This clonotype was seen a handful of times. V and J are TRBV29-1 and TRBJ1-1; no definite D call. CDR3 length equals 14 residues. Germline lookup yields CDR1 SQVTM and CDR2 ANQGSEA. Trimming cost V 1 base and J 0 bases, with 9 bases left between them. CDR3 sequence: CSVEGARMNTEAFF. For the CDR3, the DNA is TGCAGCGTTGAAGGCGCAAGGATGAACACTGAAGCTTTCTTT.